Below, 9 T cell receptor beta chains from the same sample are listed, as sequenced in a study of beta chain features in type 1 diabetes. Reverse transcription of all isolated RNA meant that expressed TCRB transcripts were sequenced. The table came from immunoSEQ multiplex PCR; TCRdb's copy has only in-frame clones and leaves some out. This table has over 600,000 clones, around 11% appearing once. General study findings and limits: TCRB CDR3s from Type 1 diabetes patients were moderately but significantly shorter in all four CD4+ subsets.

Their cognate antigens are unknown. The sample consisted of naive CD4+ T cells from blood. The receptor source for this set is a man younger than 40 with type 1 diabetes.

J is TRBJ2-1 and V is TRBV19, with 7 bases matching TRBD1. This CDR3 contains 14 residues. V shed 5 bases and J 4 bases; nucleotides not matched to a gene: 5. The germline V gene has CDR1 LNHDA and CDR2 SQIVND (reference sequence). CDR3 DNA sequence: TGTGCCAGTAGTCCCGACAGGGAATACAATGAGCAGTTCTTC. Protein: CASSPDREYNEQFF.

The chain has TRBV27 and TRBJ2-3, with D possibly TRBD1 on 6 matching bases. The length of the CDR3 is 15 residues. Trimming left V 2 bases short and J 2 bases short, with 11 bases between. The V gene's germline CDR1 is MNHEY and CDR2 SMNVEV (reference sequence). Written as DNA, the CDR3 is TGTGCCAGCAGTTTAGGGGGCCTCCTCACAGATACGCAGTATTTT. Its translation: CASSLGGLLTDTQYF.

J is TRBJ2-5 and V is TRBV15; D might be TRBD1 or TRBD2, each matching 6 bases. The CDR3 spans 15 residues. CDR1 is LNHNV, CDR2 YYDKDF, per germline (reference sequence). Trimming stripped 0 bases from V and 5 bases from J, with 13 bases between. The CDR3 bases are TGTGCCACCAGCAGAGACCGGGGGCCGGGGGAGACCCAGTACTTC. It specifies CATSRDRGPGETQYF.

This chain uses TRBV28 with TRBJ1-2; D call uncertain. Between the trimmed V and J ends, which lost 3 bases and 7 bases, there was a span of 6 bases. The CDR3 totals 11 residues. CDR1 and CDR2 from the germline V gene are MDHEN and SYDVKM. The CDR3: CASSFKSGYTF. CDR3 DNA: TGTGCCAGCAGTTTTAAGAGTGGCTACACCTTC.

This clone was detected only a few times. V is TRBV2 and J is TRBJ1-5, with D maybe TRBD1 (5 bases). The CDR3 has 14 residues. Germline V gene data show CDR1 as SNHLY and CDR2 as FYNNEI. Trimming cost V 5 bases and J 4 bases, with 12 bases left between them. Here the CDR3 reads CASSHRDPNQPQHF. CDR3 in DNA: TGTGCCAGCAGTCACCGGGACCCAAATCAGCCCCAGCATTTT.

CDR3 sequence: CASSPAAGTYQPQHF. The DNA for the CDR3 is TGTGCCAGCAGCCCAGCTGCTGGGACATACCAGCCCCAGCATTTT. This chain links TRBV11-2 with TRBJ1-5, with D perhaps matching TRBD1 (6 bases). From germline, CDR1 is SGHAT and CDR2 FQNNGV. V lost 5 bases, J lost 7 bases, and 18 bases lay in between. The CDR3 runs to 15 residues.

The CDR3 here is CASSFSSGQKYNEQFF. The CDR3 DNA sequence: TGTGCCAGTAGTTTCAGCTCGGGGCAGAAATACAATGAGCAGTTCTTC. V gene TRBV19 combines with J gene TRBJ2-1, with D perhaps matching TRBD1 or TRBD2 (5 bases each). The CDR3 length is 16 residues. Trimming pared 5 bases from V and 4 bases from J, leaving 18 bases between. Germline loops: CDR1 LNHDA, CDR2 SQIVND (reference sequence).

This chain links TRBV19 with TRBJ1-5, with a tentative D call TRBD1 (6 bases). V gave up 8 bases and J gave up 3 bases, with 11 bases separating them. The CDR3 sequence is 13 residues long. Germline V CDR1 and CDR2: LNHDA, SQIVND (reference sequence). CDR3 in amino acids: CASQQGTNQPQHF. DNA of the CDR3: TGTGCCAGTCAACAGGGTACCAATCAGCCCCAGCATTTT.

The table lists this clone with a few counts. The chain links TRBV5-4 to TRBJ1-2, with D possibly TRBD1 on 5 matching bases. CDR1 and CDR2 (germline): SGHNT, YYREEE (reference sequence). Trimming left V 7 bases short and J 4 bases short, with 17 bases between. The CDR3 loop spans 14 amino acids. The CDR3 DNA sequence: TGTGCCAGCGGATTTGAGGGTAGGGGCTATGGCTACACCTTC. It translates to CASGFEGRGYGYTF.